The rows below give T cell receptor beta chains drawn from one sample of a study of blood T cell repertoires in COVID-19. The protocol was immunoSEQ multiplex PCR, while the TCRdb copy is restricted to in-frame clones and leaves out a portion. The sample lists more than 200,000 clones; roughly 84% were seen once. Sequenced input: peripheral blood. The receptors here all came from a middle-aged woman who had recovered from COVID-19. The CDR3 runs from the conserved cysteine through the conserved F or W. The D gene is left open where the match is weak. Clone size is not always given. Where it is, it says once, few, many or a class for expanded clones.

D gene: NA
V gene: TRBV5-4
J gene: TRBJ2-5
clone size: NA
CDR3 DNA: TGTGCCAGCAGCTTGGGAACTAAAGAGACCCAGTACTTC
CDR3 protein: CASSLGTKETQYF

D gene: NA
V gene: TRBV7-2
J gene: TRBJ1-1
clone size: NA
CDR3 DNA: TGTGCCAGCAGCTTTGGGACTCTGAACACTGAAGCTTTCTTT
CDR3 protein: CASSFGTLNTEAFF

D gene: NA
V gene: TRBV18
J gene: TRBJ2-3
clone size: NA
CDR3 DNA: TGTGCCAGCTCACCGCGAGGAGGAGATACGCAGTATTTT
CDR3 protein: CASSPRGGDTQYF

D gene: NA
V gene: TRBV7-9
J gene: TRBJ2-5
clone size: NA
CDR3 DNA: TGTGCCAGCAGCTTATGGGTAGGAAGGGAGTCGGAGACCCAGTACTTC
CDR3 protein: CASSLWVGRESETQYF

D gene: NA
V gene: TRBV7-2
J gene: TRBJ1-2
clone size: few
CDR3 DNA: TGTGCCAGCAGCCTAGTGGTCAGGGACTATGGCTACACCTTC
CDR3 protein: CASSLVVRDYGYTF

D gene: TRBD1
V gene: TRBV29-1
J gene: TRBJ1-2
clone size: few
CDR3 DNA: TGCAGCGTTGACTACGGCCGACAGGGAGGCTACACCTTC
CDR3 protein: CSVDYGRQGGYTF

D gene: NA
V gene: TRBV25-1
J gene: TRBJ2-1
clone size: NA
CDR3 DNA: TGTGCCAGCAGTGAATGGGGGGGCCGAGATGAGCAGTTCTTC
CDR3 protein: CASSEWGGRDEQFF

D gene: NA
V gene: TRBV3-1/TRBV3-2
J gene: TRBJ2-3
clone size: few
CDR3 DNA: TGTGCCAGCAGCCAAAACACAGGGATCACAGATACGCAGTATTTT
CDR3 protein: CASSQNTGITDTQYF

D gene: TRBD1
V gene: TRBV30
J gene: TRBJ1-2
clone size: NA
CDR3 DNA: TGTGCCTGGGACAGGGGGTCGGGCGGCTACACCTTC
CDR3 protein: CAWDRGSGGYTF

D gene: TRBD2
V gene: TRBV29-1
J gene: TRBJ2-2
clone size: NA
CDR3 DNA: TGCAGCGTTAGAATAGCGGGGGCCTTCACCGGGGAGCTGTTTTTT
CDR3 protein: CSVRIAGAFTGELFF

D gene: NA
V gene: TRBV28
J gene: TRBJ1-1
clone size: NA
CDR3 DNA: TGTGCCAGCAGTTCCACGACAGCGATGAACACTGAAGCTTTCTTT
CDR3 protein: CASSSTTAMNTEAFF

D gene: NA
V gene: TRBV7-2
J gene: TRBJ2-3
clone size: NA
CDR3 DNA: TGTGCCAGCAGCGCCCAGGGGAGCACAGATACGCAGTATTTT
CDR3 protein: CASSAQGSTDTQYF

D gene: TRBD2
V gene: TRBV19
J gene: TRBJ2-3
clone size: NA
CDR3 DNA: TGTGCCAGTAGTCGACTAGCGCCACCTGATACGCAGTATTTT
CDR3 protein: CASSRLAPPDTQYF

D gene: TRBD2
V gene: TRBV6-2/TRBV6-3
J gene: TRBJ2-5
clone size: NA
CDR3 DNA: TGTGCCAGCAGTTACCTAGCGGGGAAAGAGACCCAGTACTTC
CDR3 protein: CASSYLAGKETQYF

D gene: TRBD1
V gene: TRBV29-1
J gene: TRBJ2-7
clone size: NA
CDR3 DNA: TGCAGCGTTGAAGTTAGCGGGACAGGGGTCTACGAGCAGTACTTC
CDR3 protein: CSVEVSGTGVYEQYF

D gene: NA
V gene: TRBV19
J gene: TRBJ1-1
clone size: NA
CDR3 DNA: TGTGCCAGTAGTACGTACAGGGAAACGACGAACACTGAAGCTTTCTTT
CDR3 protein: CASSTYRETTNTEAFF

D gene: TRBD1
V gene: TRBV7-9
J gene: TRBJ1-3
clone size: NA
CDR3 DNA: TGTGCCATTACTACAGGGGGCCGTGGAAACACCATATATTTT
CDR3 protein: CAITTGGRGNTIYF

D gene: TRBD2
V gene: TRBV28
J gene: TRBJ2-2
clone size: NA
CDR3 DNA: TGTGCCAGCAGTTCCGGCGGGGGGGCCCTCGGGGAGCTGTTTTTT
CDR3 protein: CASSSGGGALGELFF

D gene: TRBD1
V gene: TRBV5-6
J gene: TRBJ1-2
clone size: NA
CDR3 DNA: TGTGCCAGCAGCCCACTTCGGACAGGGGGCAATAACTATGGCTACACCTTC
CDR3 protein: CASSPLRTGGNNYGYTF

D gene: TRBD1
V gene: TRBV14
J gene: TRBJ2-7
clone size: once
CDR3 DNA: TGTGCCAGCAGCCTTCTCTACAGGGGTAAATCCTACGAGCAGTACTTC
CDR3 protein: CASSLLYRGKSYEQYF

D gene: NA
V gene: TRBV6-2/TRBV6-3
J gene: TRBJ2-7
clone size: NA
CDR3 DNA: TGTGCCAGCAGCCGGGACATAAACGAGCAGTACTTC
CDR3 protein: CASSRDINEQYF

D gene: NA
V gene: TRBV25-1
J gene: TRBJ1-2
clone size: NA
CDR3 DNA: TGTGCCAGCAGTCCCCCGGGTAGCGGCTACACCTTC
CDR3 protein: CASSPPGSGYTF

D gene: TRBD1
V gene: TRBV11-2
J gene: TRBJ1-2
clone size: few
CDR3 DNA: TGTGCCAGCAGCCAGGGACAGCACTGGGGCTACACCTTC
CDR3 protein: CASSQGQHWGYTF

D gene: NA
V gene: TRBV27
J gene: TRBJ1-2
clone size: NA
CDR3 DNA: TGTGCCAGCAGTGTCAGGGGTGCCTATGGCTACACCTTC
CDR3 protein: CASSVRGAYGYTF

D gene: TRBD1
V gene: TRBV7-9
J gene: TRBJ1-6
clone size: NA
CDR3 DNA: TGTGCCAGCAGGATAGACGAAGAAGCCGACAGGGGGTTTTCACCCCTCCACTTT
CDR3 protein: CASRIDEEADRGFSPLHF

D gene: NA
V gene: TRBV6-2/TRBV6-3
J gene: TRBJ2-2
clone size: NA
CDR3 DNA: TGTGCCAGCAGTTATCGCGAGGGCACCGGGGAGCTGTTTTTT
CDR3 protein: CASSYREGTGELFF

D gene: TRBD1
V gene: TRBV5-1
J gene: TRBJ2-5
clone size: few
CDR3 DNA: TGCGCCAGCAGCTTTCGACAGGGAGAGACCCAGTACTTC
CDR3 protein: CASSFRQGETQYF

D gene: NA
V gene: TRBV27
J gene: TRBJ1-1
clone size: NA
CDR3 DNA: TGTGCCAGTACTAAGGAGCCTGGGACTGAAGCTTTCTTT
CDR3 protein: CASTKEPGTEAFF

D gene: NA
V gene: TRBV20-1
J gene: TRBJ1-5
clone size: NA
CDR3 DNA: TGCAGTGCTAGAGCTCAGGGGCCCCAGCATTTT
CDR3 protein: CSARAQGPQHF

D gene: NA
V gene: TRBV28
J gene: TRBJ1-2
clone size: NA
CDR3 DNA: TGTGCCAGCAAAAGGGGATCTAACTATGGCTACACCTTC
CDR3 protein: CASKRGSNYGYTF

D gene: NA
V gene: TRBV5-1
J gene: TRBJ1-4
clone size: once
CDR3 DNA: TGCGCCAGCAGCGACCCCGGACAGAACCCCAATGAAAAACTGTTTTTT
CDR3 protein: CASSDPGQNPNEKLFF

D gene: TRBD1
V gene: TRBV6-2/TRBV6-3
J gene: TRBJ1-6
clone size: few
CDR3 DNA: TGTGCCAGCAGCAATCCGGGACAGGGGTATTCACCCCTCCACTTT
CDR3 protein: CASSNPGQGYSPLHF

D gene: NA
V gene: TRBV18
J gene: TRBJ2-3
clone size: NA
CDR3 DNA: TGTGCCAGCTCACCAGTAGACACAGATACGCAGTATTTT
CDR3 protein: CASSPVDTDTQYF

D gene: NA
V gene: TRBV10-3
J gene: TRBJ1-1
clone size: NA
CDR3 DNA: TGTGCCATCAGTGGAACAGAAAGCCACACTGAAGCTTTCTTT
CDR3 protein: CAISGTESHTEAFF

D gene: TRBD1
V gene: TRBV2
J gene: TRBJ1-5
clone size: few
CDR3 DNA: TGTGCCAGCAGTGAAGGGGACAGGTATCAGCCCCAGCATTTT
CDR3 protein: CASSEGDRYQPQHF

D gene: TRBD1
V gene: TRBV5-1
J gene: TRBJ2-7
clone size: NA
CDR3 DNA: TGCGCCAGCAGCCCCGGGACAGGGGTAGGTAACGAGCAGTACTTC
CDR3 protein: CASSPGTGVGNEQYF

D gene: TRBD2
V gene: TRBV6-6
J gene: TRBJ2-1
clone size: NA
CDR3 DNA: TGTGCCAGCAGTCCATGGACTAGCGGGGGGGCCGGCTACAATGAGCAGTTCTTC
CDR3 protein: CASSPWTSGGAGYNEQFF

D gene: NA
V gene: TRBV28
J gene: TRBJ2-3
clone size: NA
CDR3 DNA: TGTGCCAGCAGTACGGGACTGTTCACAGATACGCAGTATTTT
CDR3 protein: CASSTGLFTDTQYF

D gene: TRBD1
V gene: TRBV6-6
J gene: TRBJ2-7
clone size: few
CDR3 DNA: TGTGCCACTTCGGGACAGGGATACGAGCAGTACTTC
CDR3 protein: CATSGQGYEQYF

D gene: NA
V gene: TRBV3-1/TRBV3-2
J gene: TRBJ1-3
clone size: NA
CDR3 DNA: TGTGCCAGCAGCCAAGTAGGAAACACCATATATTTT
CDR3 protein: CASSQVGNTIYF

D gene: NA
V gene: TRBV11-3
J gene: TRBJ2-3
clone size: once
CDR3 DNA: TGTGCCAGCAGCTTAGGAGTGGGGGGTACGCAGTATTTT
CDR3 protein: CASSLGVGGTQYF

D gene: TRBD2
V gene: TRBV6-5
J gene: TRBJ2-1
clone size: NA
CDR3 DNA: TGTGCCACCACCCAGCCGGGGGGGAACAATGAGCAGTTCTTC
CDR3 protein: CATTQPGGNNEQFF

D gene: TRBD2
V gene: TRBV3-1/TRBV3-2
J gene: TRBJ2-3
clone size: NA
CDR3 DNA: TGTGCCAGCAGCCAAGCGGGGCGGGGGGCAAACGGAATCACAGATACGCAGTATTTT
CDR3 protein: CASSQAGRGANGITDTQYF

D gene: TRBD1
V gene: TRBV5-4
J gene: TRBJ1-3
clone size: few
CDR3 DNA: TGTGCCAGCAGCGGGGACAGGGAGGCAAACACCATATATTTT
CDR3 protein: CASSGDREANTIYF

D gene: TRBD1
V gene: TRBV11-2
J gene: TRBJ2-7
clone size: few
CDR3 DNA: TGTGCCAGCAGCTTAGGACAGGGGATCGGCGAGCAGTACTTC
CDR3 protein: CASSLGQGIGEQYF

D gene: NA
V gene: TRBV12-5
J gene: TRBJ2-5
clone size: NA
CDR3 DNA: TGTGCTAGTGGTCCCGGGAACGTGGAGACCCAGTACTTC
CDR3 protein: CASGPGNVETQYF

D gene: NA
V gene: TRBV5-1
J gene: TRBJ2-1
clone size: NA
CDR3 DNA: TGCGCCAGCAAACTCGCGGGACTCACCTACAATGAGCAGTTCTTC
CDR3 protein: CASKLAGLTYNEQFF

D gene: NA
V gene: TRBV11-2
J gene: TRBJ2-1
clone size: NA
CDR3 DNA: TGTGCCAGCAGCTTAGGAGCAGGGGCAGGGCAGTTCTTC
CDR3 protein: CASSLGAGAGQFF

D gene: TRBD1
V gene: TRBV6-5
J gene: TRBJ2-7
clone size: once
CDR3 DNA: TGTGCCAGCAGTTACCAGACAGGGGGCGGTTACGAGCAGTACTTC
CDR3 protein: CASSYQTGGGYEQYF

D gene: TRBD1
V gene: TRBV6-2/TRBV6-3
J gene: TRBJ1-2
clone size: NA
CDR3 DNA: TGTGCCAGCAGCCGACGGGACAGCTATGGCTACACCTTC
CDR3 protein: CASSRRDSYGYTF

D gene: TRBD2
V gene: TRBV27
J gene: TRBJ2-3
clone size: NA
CDR3 DNA: TGTGCCAGCAGTTTAAGGGGAGCGGGGATTGCAGATACGCAGTATTTT
CDR3 protein: CASSLRGAGIADTQYF

D gene: NA
V gene: TRBV12-3/TRBV12-4
J gene: TRBJ1-5
clone size: NA
CDR3 DNA: TGTGCCAGCAGTTTAGAAGAGCAGCCCCAGCATTTT
CDR3 protein: CASSLEEQPQHF

D gene: TRBD1
V gene: TRBV2
J gene: TRBJ1-6
clone size: NA
CDR3 DNA: TGTGCCGGTACAGGGGGCCGGAATTCACCCCTCCACTTT
CDR3 protein: CAGTGGRNSPLHF

D gene: NA
V gene: TRBV15
J gene: TRBJ1-2
clone size: NA
CDR3 DNA: TGTGCCACCAGCTGGGGAGTCGGGTGGGAGCGCTACACCTTC
CDR3 protein: CATSWGVGWERYTF

D gene: NA
V gene: TRBV5-1
J gene: TRBJ1-1
clone size: once
CDR3 DNA: TGCGCCAGCAGCTTGGAGACGGGGAACACTGAAGCTTTCTTT
CDR3 protein: CASSLETGNTEAFF